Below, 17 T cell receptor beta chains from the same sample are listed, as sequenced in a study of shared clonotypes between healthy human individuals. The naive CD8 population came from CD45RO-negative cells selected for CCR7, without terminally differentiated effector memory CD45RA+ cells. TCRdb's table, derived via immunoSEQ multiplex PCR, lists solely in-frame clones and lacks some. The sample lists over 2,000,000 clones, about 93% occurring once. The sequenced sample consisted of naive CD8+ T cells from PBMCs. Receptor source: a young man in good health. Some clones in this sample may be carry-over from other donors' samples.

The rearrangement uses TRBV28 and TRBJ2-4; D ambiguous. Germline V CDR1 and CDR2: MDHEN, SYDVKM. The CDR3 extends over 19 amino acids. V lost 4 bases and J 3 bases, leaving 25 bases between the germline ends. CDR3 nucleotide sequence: TGTGCCAGCAGTTCCCCTCGGGCGACCCTTGATGGGATCAAAAACATTCAGTACTTC. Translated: CASSSPRATLDGIKNIQYF. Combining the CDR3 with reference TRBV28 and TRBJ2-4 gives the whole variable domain DVKVTQSSRYLVKRTGEKVFLECVQDMDHENMFWYRQDPGLGLRLIYFSYDVKMKEKGDIPEGYSVSREKKERFSLILESASTNQTSMYLCASSSPRATLDGIKNIQYFGAGTRLSVL.

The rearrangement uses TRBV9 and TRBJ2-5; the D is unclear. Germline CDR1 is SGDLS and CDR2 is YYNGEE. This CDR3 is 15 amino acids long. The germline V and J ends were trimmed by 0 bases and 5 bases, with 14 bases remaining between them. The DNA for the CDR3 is TGTGCCAGCAGCGTAGGAACCACCAACCGGGAGACCCAGTACTTC. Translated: CASSVGTTNRETQYF.

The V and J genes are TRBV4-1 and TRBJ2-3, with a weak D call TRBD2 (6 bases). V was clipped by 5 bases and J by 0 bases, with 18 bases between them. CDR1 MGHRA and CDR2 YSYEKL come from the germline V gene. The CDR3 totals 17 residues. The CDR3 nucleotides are TGCGCCAGCAGCTCTCCCCGGGGCGGGACTAGCACAGATACGCAGTATTTT. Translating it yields CASSSPRGGTSTDTQYF.

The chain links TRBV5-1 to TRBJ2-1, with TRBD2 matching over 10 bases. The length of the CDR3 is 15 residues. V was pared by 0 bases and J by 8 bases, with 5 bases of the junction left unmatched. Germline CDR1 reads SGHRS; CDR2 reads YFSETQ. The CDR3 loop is CASSLASGGRDEQFF. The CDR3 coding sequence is TGCGCCAGCAGCTTGGCTAGCGGGGGTAGGGATGAGCAGTTCTTC.

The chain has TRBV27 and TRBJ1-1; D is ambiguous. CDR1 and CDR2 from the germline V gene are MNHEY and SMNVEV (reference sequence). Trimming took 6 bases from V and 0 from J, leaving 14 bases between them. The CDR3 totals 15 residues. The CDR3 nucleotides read TGTGCCAGCAGCCAAGGGAGGGTCCTGAACACTGAAGCTTTCTTT. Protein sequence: CASSQGRVLNTEAFF.

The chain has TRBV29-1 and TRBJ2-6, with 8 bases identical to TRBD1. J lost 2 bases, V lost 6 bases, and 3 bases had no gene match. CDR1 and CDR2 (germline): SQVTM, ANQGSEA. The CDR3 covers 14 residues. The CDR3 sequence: CSVRGQAGANVLTF. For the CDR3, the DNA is TGCAGCGTGCGGGGACAGGCTGGGGCCAACGTCCTGACTTTC.

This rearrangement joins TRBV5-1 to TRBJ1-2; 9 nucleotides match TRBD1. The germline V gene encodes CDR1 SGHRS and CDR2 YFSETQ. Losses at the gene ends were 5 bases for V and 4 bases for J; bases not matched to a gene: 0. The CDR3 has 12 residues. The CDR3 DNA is TGCGCCAGCAGGGGACAGGGCTATGGCTACACCTTC. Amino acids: CASRGQGYGYTF.

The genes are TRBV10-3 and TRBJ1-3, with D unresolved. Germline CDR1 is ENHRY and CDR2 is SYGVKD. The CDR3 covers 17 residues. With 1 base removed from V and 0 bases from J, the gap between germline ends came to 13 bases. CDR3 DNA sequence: TGTGCCATCAGTGAGTTCGCAGGCTCGAGCTCTGGAAACACCATATATTTT. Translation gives CAISEFAGSSSGNTIYF.

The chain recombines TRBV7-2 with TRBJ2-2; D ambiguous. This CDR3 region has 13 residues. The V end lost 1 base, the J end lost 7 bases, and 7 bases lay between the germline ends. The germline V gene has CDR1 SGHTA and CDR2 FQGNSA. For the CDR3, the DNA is TGTGCCAGCAGCTTAGTGGAAGGCGGGGAGCTGTTTTTT. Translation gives CASSLVEGGELFF.

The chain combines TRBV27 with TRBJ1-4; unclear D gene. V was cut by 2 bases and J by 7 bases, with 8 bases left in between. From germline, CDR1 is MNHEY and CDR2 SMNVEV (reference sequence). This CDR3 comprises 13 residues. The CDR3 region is CASSLISSEKLFF. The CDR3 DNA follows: TGTGCCAGCAGTTTAATTTCTAGTGAAAAACTGTTTTTT.

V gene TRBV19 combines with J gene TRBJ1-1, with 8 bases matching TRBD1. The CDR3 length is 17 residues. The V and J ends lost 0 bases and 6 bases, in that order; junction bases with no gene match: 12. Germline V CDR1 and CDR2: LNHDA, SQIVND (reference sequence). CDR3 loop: CASSIDASRGLMAEAFF. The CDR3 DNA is TGTGCCAGTAGTATAGATGCCTCCAGGGGGCTTATGGCTGAAGCTTTCTTT.

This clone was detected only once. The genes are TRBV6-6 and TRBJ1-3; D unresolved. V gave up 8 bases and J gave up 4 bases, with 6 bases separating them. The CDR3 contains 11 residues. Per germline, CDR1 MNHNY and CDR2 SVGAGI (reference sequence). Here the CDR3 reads CASGGGNTIYF. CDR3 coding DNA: TGTGCCAGCGGAGGCGGAAACACCATATATTTT.

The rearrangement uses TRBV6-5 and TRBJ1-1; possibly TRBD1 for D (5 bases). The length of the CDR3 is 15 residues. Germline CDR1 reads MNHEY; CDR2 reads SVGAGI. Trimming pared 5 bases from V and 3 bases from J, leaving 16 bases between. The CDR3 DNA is TGTGCCAGCAGTCCCGCGGGGGAATATTACACTGAAGCTTTCTTT. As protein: CASSPAGEYYTEAFF.

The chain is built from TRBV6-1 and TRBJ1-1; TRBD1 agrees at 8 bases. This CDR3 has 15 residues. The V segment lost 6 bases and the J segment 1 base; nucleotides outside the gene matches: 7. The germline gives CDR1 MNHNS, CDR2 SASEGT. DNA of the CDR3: TGTGCCAGCAGGCCTAGACAGGGGCCGAACACTGAAGCTTTCTTT. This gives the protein CASRPRQGPNTEAFF.

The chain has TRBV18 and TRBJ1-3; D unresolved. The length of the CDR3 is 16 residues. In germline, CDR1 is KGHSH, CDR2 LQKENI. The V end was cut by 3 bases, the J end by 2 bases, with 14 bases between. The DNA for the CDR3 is TGTGCCAGCTCACCGAACTCAGGAACGACTGGAAACACCATATATTTT. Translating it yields CASSPNSGTTGNTIYF.

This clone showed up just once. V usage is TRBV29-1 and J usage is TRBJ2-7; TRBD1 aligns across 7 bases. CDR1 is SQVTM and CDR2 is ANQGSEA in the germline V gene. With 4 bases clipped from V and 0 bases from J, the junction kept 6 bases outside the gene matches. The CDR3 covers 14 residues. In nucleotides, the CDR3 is TGCAGCGTTGTAGGGGGCACCTTCTCCTACGAGCAGTACTTC. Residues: CSVVGGTFSYEQYF.

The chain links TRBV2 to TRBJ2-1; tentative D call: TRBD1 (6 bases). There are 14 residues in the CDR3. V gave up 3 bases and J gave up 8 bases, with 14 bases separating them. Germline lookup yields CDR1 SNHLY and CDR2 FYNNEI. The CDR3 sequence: CASSEFLQGYEQFF. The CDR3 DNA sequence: TGTGCCAGCAGTGAGTTTCTTCAGGGGTATGAGCAGTTCTTC. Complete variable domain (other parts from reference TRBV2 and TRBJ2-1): EPEVTQTPSHQVTQMGQEVILRCVPISNHLYFYWYRQILGQKVEFLVSFYNNEISEKSEIFDDQFSVERPDGSNFTLKIRSTKLEDSAMYFCASSEFLQGYEQFFGPGTRLTVL.